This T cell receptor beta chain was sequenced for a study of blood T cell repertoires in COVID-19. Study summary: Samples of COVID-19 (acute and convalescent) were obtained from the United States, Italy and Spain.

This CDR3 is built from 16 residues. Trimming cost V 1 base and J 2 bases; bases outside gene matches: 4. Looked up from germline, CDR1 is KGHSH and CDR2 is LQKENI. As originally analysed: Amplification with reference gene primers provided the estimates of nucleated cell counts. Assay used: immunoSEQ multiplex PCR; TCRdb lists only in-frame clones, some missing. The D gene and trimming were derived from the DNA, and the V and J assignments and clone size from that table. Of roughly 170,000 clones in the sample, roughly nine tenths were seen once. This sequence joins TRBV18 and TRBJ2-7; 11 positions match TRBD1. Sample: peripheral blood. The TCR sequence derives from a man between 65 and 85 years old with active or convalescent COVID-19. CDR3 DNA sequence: TGTGCCAGCTCACCACGGGGGACAGGGGGTACCTACGAGCAGTACTTC. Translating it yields CASSPRGTGGTYEQYF. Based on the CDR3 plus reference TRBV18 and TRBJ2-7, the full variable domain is NAGVMQNPRHLVRRRGQEARLRCSPMKGHSHVYWYRQLPEEGLKFMVYLQKENIIDESGMPKERFSAEFPKEGPSILRIQQVVRGDSAAYFCASSPRGTGGTYEQYFGPGTRLTVT.